This T cell receptor beta chain was observed in a study of molecular identifiers for immune sequencing clone quantification. As for the study in general: Across replicate runs, RNA obtained from about 19,000 or 110,000 naive CD8 cells was divided into five, with four undergoing sequencing. Findings and limits, study-wide: For effector cells, clones above 20 RNA copies held over 99% of molecules; for naive cells, under 1%.

Preparation of the bulk TCR libraries relied on previously described methods and listed TCR primers. TCRdb reprocessed the PCR reads via MiXCR and lists one record per CDR3 protein. The sample includes more than 70,000 distinct CDR3 sequences, around 20% seen only once; the top ten take 1% to 1.2%. The CDR3 sequence is 14 residues long. V trimming: 4 bases; J trimming: 4 bases; junction bases outside the gene matches: 5. The germline gives CDR1 SGHTA, CDR2 FQGNSA. About this clonotype itself: Antigen unknown.

The receptor was isolated from a human donor in good health. Some libraries in this study had Jurkat cell RNA spiked in. The sequenced sample consisted of naive CD8+ T cells from blood, with Jurkat cell RNA spiked in. Subset specified: FACS-sorted CD8+CD4-CCR7+CD45RA+ naive T cells. The V and J genes are TRBV7-2 and TRBJ2-7, with 9 bases identical to TRBD1. The CDR3 region has the DNA TGTGCCAGCAGCTATACGGACAGGGGTTACGAGCAGTACTTC. Translated: CASSYTDRGYEQYF.